This entry features one T cell receptor (beta chain) sequence. The use of a sample-barcoded 5' primer and a J-beta primer mix characterized a second PCR of about 7 to 12 cycles. TCRdb redid the calling of the 5' RACE reads with MiXCR, one entry per CDR3 protein. The table includes about 1.1 million distinct CDR3 sequences, around two fifths detected once. Looked up from germline, CDR1 is SNHLY and CDR2 is FYNNEI. The CDR3 spans 14 residues. Trimming took off 7 bases at V and 0 bases at J, with 10 bases between the two ends. The data are from a study of blood T cells in healthy people across ages. The receptor comes from a man younger than 35 in good health. Sequencing was carried out using blood. The chain is built from TRBV2 and TRBJ2-4; D may correspond to TRBD1 or TRBD2 (5 bases each). The CDR3 here is CASTGLRAKNIQYF. DNA for the CDR3: TGTGCCAGCACGGGGCTTCGAGCCAAAAACATTCAGTACTTC.